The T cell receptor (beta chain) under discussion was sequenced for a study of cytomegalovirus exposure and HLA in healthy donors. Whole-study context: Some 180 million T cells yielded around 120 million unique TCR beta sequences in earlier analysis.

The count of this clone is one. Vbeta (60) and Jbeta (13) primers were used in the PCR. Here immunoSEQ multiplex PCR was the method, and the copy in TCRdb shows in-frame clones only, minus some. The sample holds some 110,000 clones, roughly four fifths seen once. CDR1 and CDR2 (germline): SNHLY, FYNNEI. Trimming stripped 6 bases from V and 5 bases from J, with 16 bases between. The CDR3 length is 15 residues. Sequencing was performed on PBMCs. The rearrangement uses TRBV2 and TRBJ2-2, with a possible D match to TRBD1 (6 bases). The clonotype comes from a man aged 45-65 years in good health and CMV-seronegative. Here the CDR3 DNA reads TGTGCCAGCAGGATTACAGGGTCAGGGACCGGGGAGCTGTTTTTT. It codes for CASRITGSGTGELFF. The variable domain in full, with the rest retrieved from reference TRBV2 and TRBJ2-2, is EPEVTQTPSHQVTQMGQEVILRCVPISNHLYFYWYRQILGQKVEFLVSFYNNEISEKSEIFDDQFSVERPDGSNFTLKIRSTKLEDSAMYFCASRITGSGTGELFFGEGSRLTVL.